The T cell receptor beta chain under discussion was sequenced for a study of cytomegalovirus exposure and HLA in healthy donors. Study conclusions and caveats: Some highly shared sequence variants likely arose as a pipeline artifact.

PCR primers comprised 60 Vbeta and 13 Jbeta primers. Sequencing used immunoSEQ multiplex PCR; TCRdb keeps in-frame clones, though not all of them. The data contain around 160,000 clones, roughly 75% of them seen just once; the ten biggest clones take up over 4%. This clone is labeled medium-sized. Its target is unknown. The receptor comes from a male donor in good health and CMV-seronegative. The sequencing input was PBMCs.

The CDR3 DNA reads as TGTGCCAGCAGCTTAGACAGGGCAGGAGGCAATCAGCCCCAGCATTTT. Translation gives CASSLDRAGGNQPQHF. The V call is TRBV7-6, the J call TRBJ1-5, with a tentative D call TRBD1 (6 bases). CDR1 is SGHVS and CDR2 is FNYEAQ in the germline V gene. The V end lost 1 base, the J end lost 2 bases, and 12 bases lay between the germline ends. There are 16 residues in the CDR3.